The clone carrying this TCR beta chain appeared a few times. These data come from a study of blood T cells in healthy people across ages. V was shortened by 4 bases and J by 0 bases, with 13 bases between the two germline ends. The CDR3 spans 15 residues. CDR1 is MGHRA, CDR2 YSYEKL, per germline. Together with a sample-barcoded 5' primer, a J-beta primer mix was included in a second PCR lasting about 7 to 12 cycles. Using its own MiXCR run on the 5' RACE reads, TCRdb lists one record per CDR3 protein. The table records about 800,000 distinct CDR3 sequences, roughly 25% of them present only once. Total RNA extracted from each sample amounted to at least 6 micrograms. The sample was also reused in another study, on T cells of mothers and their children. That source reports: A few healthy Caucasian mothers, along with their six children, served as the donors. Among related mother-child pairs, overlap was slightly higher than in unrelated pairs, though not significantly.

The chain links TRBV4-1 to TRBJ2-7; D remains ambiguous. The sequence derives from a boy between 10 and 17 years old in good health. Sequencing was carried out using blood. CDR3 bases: TGCGCCAGCAGCCCCTCAGTATGGAGCTCCTACGAGCAGTACTTC. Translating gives CASSPSVWSSYEQYF.